This is a list of T cell receptor beta chains from one sample in a study of cytomegalovirus exposure and HLA in healthy donors. Here immunoSEQ multiplex PCR was the method, and the copy in TCRdb shows in-frame clones only, minus some. The sample carries about 140,000 clones, around four fifths recorded once. What was sequenced was PBMCs. All receptors derive from a male donor in good health and CMV-seropositive. CDR3s include the opening cysteine and the closing phenylalanine or tryptophan. Fields, in order: J gene, clone size, D gene, V gene, CDR3 DNA, CDR3 protein. A D gene is named only where the DNA matches it firmly. The size field is filled for only some rows; it gives once, few, many or a size class.

TRBJ2-7 | . | TRBD1 | TRBV7-9 | TGTTCCAGCAGCTGGACAGGGGAGGTTTACGAGCAGTACTTC | CSSSWTGEVYEQYF
TRBJ2-1 | . | . | TRBV7-3 | TGTGCCAGCAGCCCCGGGGGGAGGGGGAGGTACAATGAGCAGTTCTTC | CASSPGGRGRYNEQFF
TRBJ2-7 | . | . | TRBV19 | TGTGCCAGTAGTATCTGGGCAGGGAAAAACGAGCAGTACTTC | CASSIWAGKNEQYF
TRBJ1-6 | . | TRBD1 | TRBV7-9 | TGTGCCAGCAGCCCGACAGGGCCACCCCTCCACTTT | CASSPTGPPLHF
TRBJ2-1 | . | . | TRBV27 | TGTGCCAGCAGTCCGGGTGCACCGGCCTACAATGAGCAGTTCTTC | CASSPGAPAYNEQFF
TRBJ2-7 | . | . | TRBV28 | TGTGCCAGCAGTCCGGGGGTCGGCTTCTACGAGCAGTACTTC | CASSPGVGFYEQYF
TRBJ2-1 | . | . | TRBV5-1 | TGCGCCAGCAGCTCACTAGTTGGGACTGCTGTTCTTAGCTCCTACAATGAGCAGTTCTTC | CASSSLVGTAVLSSYNEQFF
TRBJ2-5 | . | . | TRBV9 | TGTGCCAGCAGCGTTAAAGGTTTCACGCGGGAGACCCAGTACTTC | CASSVKGFTRETQYF
TRBJ1-2 | . | . | TRBV11-2 | TGTGCCAGCAGCCCCGACAGTGCCTATGGCTACACCTTC | CASSPDSAYGYTF
TRBJ1-1 | . | . | TRBV7-3 | TGTGCCAGCAGCTTAGAGGCGGGAACATTAACTGAAGCTTTCTTT | CASSLEAGTLTEAFF
TRBJ1-4 | . | . | TRBV6-1 | TGTGCCAGCAGTTCCGACATAAATGAAAAACTGTTTTTT | CASSSDINEKLFF
TRBJ1-4 | . | . | TRBV5-5 | TGTGCCAGCAGCAGGACAGATCCAAATGAAAAACTGTTTTTT | CASSRTDPNEKLFF
TRBJ1-1 | . | . | TRBV10-3 | TGTGCCAGCTGCAGGGGTCCGGACACTGAAGCTTTCTTT | CASCRGPDTEAFF
TRBJ1-2 | . | TRBD1 | TRBV6-1 | TGTGCCAGCAGTGAAGTAGAGGGACAGGGATACTATGGCTACCCCTTC | CASSEVEGQGYYGYPF
TRBJ1-1 | . | . | TRBV2 | TGTGCCAGCAGAGAGGTCCAAGCTTTCTTT | CASREVQAFF
TRBJ2-7 | . | TRBD1 | TRBV5-4 | TGTGCCAGCAGCCCGCGGACAGGAACCTACGAGCAGTACTTC | CASSPRTGTYEQYF
TRBJ2-3 | . | TRBD2 | TRBV7-6 | TGTGCCAGCAGCTTAGTGCCTAGCGGGAGTACAGATACGCAGTATTTT | CASSLVPSGSTDTQYF
TRBJ2-1 | . | TRBD2 | TRBV7-9 | TGTGCCAGCAGCGTTCTTACCGGGGGGGATTGGAATGAGCAGTTCTTC | CASSVLTGGDWNEQFF
TRBJ2-1 | . | TRBD2 | TRBV5-4 | TGTGCCAGCAGCTTAAGCTTAGCGGGCTACAATGAGCAGTTCTTC | CASSLSLAGYNEQFF
TRBJ1-4 | . | . | TRBV5-1 | TGCGCCAGCAGCTTGGGTAGCAGGGTCGGAGAAAAACTGTTTTTT | CASSLGSRVGEKLFF
TRBJ2-5 | . | TRBD2 | TRBV7-9 | TGTGCCAGCAGCTTAAGACTAGCGGGGGGCTGGGAGACCCAGTACTTC | CASSLRLAGGWETQYF
TRBJ2-7 | few | . | TRBV5-4 | TGTGCCAGCAGCTTGGACCAGGGAGAGCAGTACTTC | CASSLDQGEQYF
TRBJ2-2 | . | . | TRBV2 | TGTGCCAGCAGTCGGATGACTAGTGACGGGGAGCTGTTTTTT | CASSRMTSDGELFF
TRBJ2-1 | . | TRBD2 | TRBV30 | TGTGCCTGGACCCCTAGCGGGACCTACAATGAGCAGTTCTTC | CAWTPSGTYNEQFF
TRBJ1-5 | once | TRBD1 | TRBV19 | TGTGCCAGAAACCGAAAACAGGGGGCTGGGAATCAGCCCCAGCATTTT | CARNRKQGAGNQPQHF
TRBJ2-5 | . | TRBD1 | TRBV11-3 | TGTGCCAGCAGCCCCTCGACAGGGGAAGAGACCCAGTACTTC | CASSPSTGEETQYF
TRBJ2-3 | . | TRBD2 | TRBV19 | TGTGCCAGTAGTTGGGGACTAGGGGTAGATACGCAGTATTTT | CASSWGLGVDTQYF
TRBJ2-7 | once | TRBD1 | TRBV7-2 | TGTGCCAGCAGCCGGGACAGCTCCTACGAGCAGTACTTC | CASSRDSSYEQYF
TRBJ2-1 | . | TRBD2 | TRBV7-9 | TGTGCCAGCAGCCCTGGGACTAGTCCCCACAATGAGCAGTTCTTC | CASSPGTSPHNEQFF
TRBJ1-5 | . | TRBD1 | TRBV4-1 | TGCGCCAGCAGACCGACAGGGGGAAATCAGCCCCAGCATTTT | CASRPTGGNQPQHF
TRBJ1-2 | few | TRBD1 | TRBV6-5 | TGTGCCAGCAGTGAAGGGGGCTACTATGGCTACACCTTC | CASSEGGYYGYTF
TRBJ2-3 | . | . | TRBV6-5 | TGTGCCAGCAGTTACTCGAGTGGTGATACGCAGTATTTT | CASSYSSGDTQYF
TRBJ2-7 | . | TRBD2 | TRBV27 | TGTGCCAGCAAAGGGGCTAGCGGAAACTCCTACGAGCAGTACTTC | CASKGASGNSYEQYF
TRBJ2-2 | . | . | TRBV5-1 | TGCGCCAGCAGCTTGTTAGGGGCTGGGGAGCTGTTTTTT | CASSLLGAGELFF